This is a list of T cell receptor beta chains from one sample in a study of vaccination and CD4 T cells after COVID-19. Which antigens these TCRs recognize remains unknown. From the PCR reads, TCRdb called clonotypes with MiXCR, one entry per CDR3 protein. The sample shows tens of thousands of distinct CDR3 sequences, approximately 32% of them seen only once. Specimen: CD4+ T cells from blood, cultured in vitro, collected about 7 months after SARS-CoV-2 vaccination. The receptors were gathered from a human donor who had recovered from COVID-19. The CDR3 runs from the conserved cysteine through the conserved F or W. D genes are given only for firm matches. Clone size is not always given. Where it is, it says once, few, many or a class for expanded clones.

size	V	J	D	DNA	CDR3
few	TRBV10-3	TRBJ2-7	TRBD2	TGTGCCATCAGTGAGGGGGAGCGGGAGCCGGACAAAGAGCAGTACTTC	CAISEGEREPDKEQYF
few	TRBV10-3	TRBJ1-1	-	TGTGCCATCAGTGAGTCGTCAGGGGTAGACACTGAAGCTTTCTTT	CAISESSGVDTEAFF
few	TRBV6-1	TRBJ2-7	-	TGTGCCAGCAGTACACACGGCGGTCACCACTACGAGCAGTACTTC	CASSTHGGHHYEQYF
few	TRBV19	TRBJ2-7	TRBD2	TGTGCCAGTAGTAGGTCGAGCGGGAACCACGAGCAGTACTTC	CASSRSSGNHEQYF
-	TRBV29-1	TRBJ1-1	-	TGCAGCGGAGCACAGGGAACAAACACTGAAGCTTTCTTT	CSGAQGTNTEAFF
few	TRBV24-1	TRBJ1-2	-	TGTGCCACGGCGATCTCGGGGGTTGGTGGCTACACCTTC	CATAISGVGGYTF
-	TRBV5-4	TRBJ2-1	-	TGTGCCAGCAGCCCCGGGGGATCCGCCTCCTACAATGAGCAGTTCTTC	CASSPGGSASYNEQFF
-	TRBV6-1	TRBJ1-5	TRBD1	TGTGCCAGCAGCAGACTAATCCGGGACAGGGGGGCCAATCAGCCCCAGCATTTT	CASSRLIRDRGANQPQHF
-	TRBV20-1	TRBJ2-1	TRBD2	TGCAGTGCTAGAGGTACCGGGACTAGCGTCCTACAGATCTTC	CSARGTGTSVLQIF
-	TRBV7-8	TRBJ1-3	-	TGTGCCAGCAGCCCACCAGGGTCTGGAAACACCATATATTTT	CASSPPGSGNTIYF
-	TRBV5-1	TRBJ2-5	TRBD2	TGCGCCAGCAGCTTTCTTCCTAGCGGGATAGAGACCCAGTACTTC	CASSFLPSGIETQYF
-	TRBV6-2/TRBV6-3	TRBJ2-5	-	TGTGCCAGCAGTTACGTGAGCACTGAAGAGACCCAGTACTTC	CASSYVSTEETQYF
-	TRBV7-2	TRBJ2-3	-	TGTGCCAGCAGCCGTTTCAGGGGGGGGGACACAGATACGCAGTATTTT	CASSRFRGGDTDTQYF
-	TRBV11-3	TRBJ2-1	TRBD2	TGTGCCAGCAGCTTAGCGGGGGGACCGCTCTACAATGAGCAGTTCTTC	CASSLAGGPLYNEQFF
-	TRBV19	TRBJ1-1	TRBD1	TGTGCCAGTAGCCAACAGGGGGCGGGCACTGAAGCTTTCTTT	CASSQQGAGTEAFF
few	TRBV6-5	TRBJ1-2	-	TGTGCCAGCAGTTACCAGCCCGGAAACTATGGCTACACCTTC	CASSYQPGNYGYTF
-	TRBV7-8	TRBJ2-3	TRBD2	TGTGCCAGCAGCTTAACTCGACTAGCGGGAACAGATACGCAGTATTTT	CASSLTRLAGTDTQYF
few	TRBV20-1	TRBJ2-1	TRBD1	TGCAGTGCCTATCCCGGGACAGGGGGCAGTTATGAGCAGTTCTTC	CSAYPGTGGSYEQFF
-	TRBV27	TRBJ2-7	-	TGTGCCAGCAGTTTGACGGTGGGGCAGTCCTACGAGCAGTACTTC	CASSLTVGQSYEQYF
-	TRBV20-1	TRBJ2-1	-	TGCAGTGCTAGAGGACTAGAGAATGAGCAGTTCTTC	CSARGLENEQFF
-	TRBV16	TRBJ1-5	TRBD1	TGTGCCAGCAGCCAATCCCATATGCAACAGGGGGGGCAGCCCCAGCATTTT	CASSQSHMQQGGQPQHF
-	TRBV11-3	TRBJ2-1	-	TGTGCCAGCAGCTTAACGGGGTGGGAGGAAACAAAGCAGTTCTTC	CASSLTGWEETKQFF